The 17 T cell receptor beta chains given below trace back to one sample, sequenced in a study of blood T cell repertoires in COVID-19 (dated by TCRdb to the early 2020s). Receptors were amplified or captured by the immunoSEQ multiplex PCR assay. TCRdb limited this immuneACCESS table to in-frame rearrangements with V and J called. A share of clones is missing; checked studies link under half to unresolved V genes, and the rest is unexplained. The sample profile shows around 49,000 clones; about 78% of them were found once. The top ten clones comprise approximately 5.3% of the sample. Specimen: PBMCs or T cells enriched from blood (not recorded which). The receptors derive from a woman in her 50s with acute COVID-19.

The genes are TRBV6-5 and TRBJ1-1; D is uncertain. Trimming pared 2 bases from V and 6 bases from J, leaving 10 bases between. The CDR3 totals 13 residues. Germline V gene sequence: CDR1 MNHEY, CDR2 SVGAGI. DNA for the CDR3: TGTGCCAGCAGTTACGGTCAGGCCCCTGAAGCTTTCTTT. This sequence encodes CASSYGQAPEAFF.

The genes are TRBV6-2 or TRBV6-3 and TRBJ1-5; D remains unclear. The CDR3 length is 18 residues. V lost 2 bases and J 3 bases, leaving 20 bases between the germline ends. Germline CDR1 reads MNHEY; CDR2 reads SVGEGT. This chain's CDR3 is CASSYDGKVAGANQPQHF. CDR3 in DNA: TGTGCCAGCAGTTACGACGGGAAGGTGGCAGGCGCCAATCAGCCCCAGCATTTT.

The J gene is TRBJ1-4, the V gene TRBV15; maybe TRBD1 (6 bases). V lost 0 bases to trimming and J lost 5 bases, with 13 bases between them. CDR3 length: 16 amino acids. Germline-derived CDR1 and CDR2 are LNHNV and YYDKDF (reference sequence). In nucleotides, the CDR3 is TGTGCCACCAGCAGAGACAGGGGACTACTAAATGAAAAACTGTTTTTT. It encodes CATSRDRGLLNEKLFF.

This clone was observed a single time. V gene TRBV2 combines with J gene TRBJ1-2; D gene unclear. This CDR3 region has 14 residues. Trimming took 2 bases from V and 4 from J, leaving 11 bases between them. Germline CDR1 and CDR2: SNHLY and FYNNEI. CDR3 DNA: TGTGCCAGCAGTGAACAGGCCGTCGGCTATGGCTACACCTTC. This sequence encodes CASSEQAVGYGYTF.

This clone is judged medium-sized. V and J are TRBV6-4 and TRBJ2-4, with 8 bases identical to TRBD1. V lost 3 bases to trimming and J lost 9 bases; unmatched junction nucleotides: 4. The V gene's germline CDR1 is MRHNA and CDR2 SNTAGT. This CDR3 contains 13 residues. The CDR3 region has the DNA TGTGCCAGCAGTGAGGACAGGGAGACCATTCAGTACTTC. This codes for CASSEDRETIQYF.

This chain uses TRBV21-1 with TRBJ2-7; the table names TRBD1, a call not compared with the DNA. TRBV21-1 corresponds to a pseudogene. CDR3 length: 16 residues. The CDR3 DNA follows: TGTGCCAGCAGCATATCGGAGCAGGGGGGAGGCTACGAGCAGTACTTC. It translates to CASSISEQGGGYEQYF.

For this clone: An end of the junction does not agree with germline; a read error may underlie this. The chain recombines TRBV7-9 with TRBJ2-3, with TRBD2 identical over 8 bases. There are 17 residues in the CDR3. The V gene's germline CDR1 is SEHNR and CDR2 FQNEAQ (reference sequence). Here the CDR3 DNA reads TGTGCCACCAGCCAAAGTTCCTTCGGGGGGGGTGCAGATACGCAGTATTTT. Protein sequence: CATSQSSFGGGADTQYF. The variable domain in full, with the rest retrieved from reference TRBV7-9 and TRBJ2-3, is DTGVSQNPRHKITKRGQNVTFRCDPISEHNRLYWYRQTLGQGPEFLTYFQNEAQLEKSRLLSDRFSAERPKGSFSTLEIQRTEQGDSAMYLCATSQSSFGGGADTQYFGPGTRLTVL.

This chain uses TRBV10-2 with TRBJ2-5; 7 bases are a match to TRBD1. Germline V gene lookup returns CDR1 WSHSY and CDR2 SAAADI. With V trimmed by 7 bases and J by 2 bases, 4 bases remained unmatched. The CDR3 has 13 residues. CDR3 region: CASTRQGQETQYF. CDR3 nucleotide sequence: TGCGCCAGCACCCGACAGGGTCAAGAGACCCAGTACTTC.

Notes on this clone: This sample also contains other DNA sequences that code for the same CDR3. The V and J genes are TRBV30 and TRBJ1-6; D not certain. V lost 0 bases to trimming and J lost 0 bases, with 6 bases between them. The germline gives CDR1 GTSNPN, CDR2 SVGIG (reference sequence). CDR3 length equals 15 residues. This chain's CDR3 is CAWSVPSSYNSPLHF. The CDR3 DNA reads as TGTGCCTGGAGTGTACCCAGCTCCTATAATTCACCCCTCCACTTT.

A remark on this clone: Mismatch with germline at one junction end may stem from a read error. This chain's CDR3 is CASSSTLTGRQDF. The CDR3 nucleotides read TGCGCCAGCAGCTCGACCCTCACAGGGAGACAAGACTTC. V usage is TRBV5-1 and J usage is TRBJ2-5; possible D gene TRBD1, 6 bases. CDR1 and CDR2 from the germline V gene are SGHRS and YFSETQ. This CDR3 region has 13 residues.

This clone appeared a few times. The V call is TRBV6-5, the J call TRBJ1-2; D may be TRBD1 (5 bases). V gave up 4 bases and J gave up 4 bases, with 13 bases separating them. Germline CDR1 and CDR2: MNHEY and SVGAGI. This CDR3 has 14 amino acids. CDR3 DNA: TGTGCCAGCAGTTTGGGAGGGGAAAGCTATGGCTACACCTTC. Its protein product is CASSLGGESYGYTF.

The chain links TRBV3-1 (or the pseudogene TRBV3-2) to TRBJ1-2; TRBD1 matches at 8 bases. Trimming at V came to 4 bases and at J to 5 bases, leaving 12 bases not matched to a gene. The CDR3 contains 16 residues. The germline V gene encodes CDR1 LGHDT and CDR2 YNNKEL (reference sequence). The CDR3 is CASSPNSGGVGYGYTF. The CDR3 nucleotides are TGTGCCAGCAGCCCAAATTCAGGGGGCGTTGGGTATGGCTACACCTTC.

The rearrangement joins TRBV6-5 to TRBJ1-2; TRBD1 is a possible D gene (5 bases). Deletions cut 6 bases from V and 5 bases from J, with 19 bases between. The CDR3 consists of 15 residues. CDR1 MNHEY and CDR2 SVGAGI come from the germline V gene. The CDR3 region is CASSRNTGGDYGYTF. The CDR3 nucleotides read TGTGCCAGCAGCAGAAATACCGGAGGGGATTATGGCTACACCTTC.

The chain recombines TRBV5-4 with TRBJ1-2; 7 bases map to TRBD1. Germline V gene lookup returns CDR1 SGHNT and CDR2 YYREEE (reference sequence). With 4 bases clipped from V and 4 bases from J, the junction kept 1 base outside the gene matches. The CDR3 covers 12 residues. CDR3 sequence reads: CASSRDSYGYTF. CDR3 DNA sequence: TGTGCCAGCAGCCGGGACAGCTATGGCTACACCTTC.

The rearrangement links TRBV12-5 to TRBJ2-2; the D gene is possibly TRBD1 (6 bases). The length of the CDR3 is 15 residues. Between the trimmed V and J ends, which lost 4 bases and 3 bases, there was a span of 12 bases. Germline lookup yields CDR1 LGHNT and CDR2 FRNRAP. The CDR3 here is CASGSGTTDTGELFF. The CDR3, as DNA: TGTGCTAGTGGTTCAGGGACAACGGACACCGGGGAGCTGTTTTTT.

The chain links TRBV19 to TRBJ1-1; perhaps TRBD1 as D (5 bases). Germline loops: CDR1 LNHDA, CDR2 SQIVND (reference sequence). The CDR3 totals 14 residues. The V gene lost 1 base and the J gene lost 7 bases, with 13 bases spanning the gap. CDR3 region: CASSIGQSTSEAFF. CDR3 coding DNA: TGTGCCAGTAGTATAGGACAGAGTACAAGTGAAGCTTTCTTT. The full variable domain, in which reference TRBV19 and TRBJ1-1 provide the parts outside the CDR3, is DGGITQSPKYLFRKEGQNVTLSCEQNLNHDAMYWYRQDPGQGLRLIYYSQIVNDFQKGDIAEGYSVSREKKESFPLTVTSAQKNPTAFYLCASSIGQSTSEAFFGQGTRLTVV.

This chain links TRBV2 with TRBJ1-2; 9 nucleotides align to TRBD1. Unmatched junction bases numbered 17, after V lost 7 bases and J lost 5 bases. Germline-derived CDR1 and CDR2 are SNHLY and FYNNEI. CDR3 length equals 17 residues. The CDR3 region is CASNPNPLWTGEYGYTF. The CDR3 DNA reads TGTGCCAGCAACCCGAACCCGCTCTGGACAGGGGAATATGGCTACACCTTC.